This section outlines one TCR beta chain sequence together with its context. Only in-frame clones appear in the TCRdb table, and some are missing; sequencing was by immunoSEQ multiplex PCR. The profile shows tens of thousands of clones, over 90% of them singletons. The germline gives CDR1 SGDLS, CDR2 YYNGEE. Trimming removed 7 bases from V and 0 bases from J, with 26 bases in between. This CDR3 has 19 residues. These data belong to a study of technical replicates of blood from a handful of donors. The material sequenced was T cells isolated from PBMCs. This receptor was identified in a human donor in good health. The V gene is TRBV9, the J gene TRBJ1-3, with D perhaps TRBD1 (6 bases). The CDR3 nucleotides read TGTGCCAGCCCCTCAAACAGGGACCGATGCAACCTCTCTGGAAACACCATATATTTT. Amino acids: CASPSNRDRCNLSGNTIYF.